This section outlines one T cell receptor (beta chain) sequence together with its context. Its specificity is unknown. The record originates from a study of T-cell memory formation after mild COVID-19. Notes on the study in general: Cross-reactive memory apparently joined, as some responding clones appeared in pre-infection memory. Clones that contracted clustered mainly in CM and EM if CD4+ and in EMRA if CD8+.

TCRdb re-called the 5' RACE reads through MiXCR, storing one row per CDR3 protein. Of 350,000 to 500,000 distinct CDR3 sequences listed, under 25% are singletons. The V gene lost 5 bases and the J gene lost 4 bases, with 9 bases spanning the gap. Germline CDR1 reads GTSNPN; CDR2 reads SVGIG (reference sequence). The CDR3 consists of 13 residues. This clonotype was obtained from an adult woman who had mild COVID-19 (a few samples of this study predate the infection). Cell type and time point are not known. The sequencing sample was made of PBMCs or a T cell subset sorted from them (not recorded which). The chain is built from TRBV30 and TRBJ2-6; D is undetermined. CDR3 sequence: CAWGQSGANVLTF. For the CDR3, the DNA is TGTGCCTGGGGCCAGTCCGGGGCCAACGTCCTGACTTTC.